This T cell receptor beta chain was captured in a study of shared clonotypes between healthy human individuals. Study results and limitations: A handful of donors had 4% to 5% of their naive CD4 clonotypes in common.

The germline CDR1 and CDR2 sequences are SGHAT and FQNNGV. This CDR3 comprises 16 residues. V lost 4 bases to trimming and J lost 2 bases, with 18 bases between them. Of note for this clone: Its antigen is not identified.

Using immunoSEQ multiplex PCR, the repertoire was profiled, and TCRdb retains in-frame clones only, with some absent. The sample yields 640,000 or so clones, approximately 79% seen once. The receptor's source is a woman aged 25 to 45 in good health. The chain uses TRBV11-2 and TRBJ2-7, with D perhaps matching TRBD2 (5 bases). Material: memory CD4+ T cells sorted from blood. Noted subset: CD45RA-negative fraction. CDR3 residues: CASSSPAGAKTYEQYF. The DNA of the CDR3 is TGTGCCAGCAGCTCCCCTGCGGGCGCCAAAACCTACGAGCAGTACTTC. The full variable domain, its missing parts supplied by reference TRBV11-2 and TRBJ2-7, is EAGVAQSPRYKIIEKRQSVAFWCNPISGHATLYWYQQILGQGPKLLIQFQNNGVVDDSQLPKDRFSAERLKGVDSTLKIQPAKLEDSAVYLCASSSPAGAKTYEQYFGPGTRLTVT.